A selection of T cell receptor beta chains follows, all from one sample in a study of identical twins. In TCRdb, the 5' RACE reads were re-called with MiXCR into one record per CDR3 protein. The sample carries 510,000 or so distinct CDR3 sequences, approximately 16% recorded once. These data were also reused for a study on yellow fever vaccine responses in identical twins.

Input material: CD4+ T cells sorted from blood. These receptors were obtained from a woman aged 18 to 35 in good health. Each CDR3 is given with its conserved first and last residue. A D gene is named only where the DNA matches it firmly. Expanded clones get a size class; other rows say once, few or many, or leave the size out.

j_call | clone_size | d_call | v_call | cdr3_nt | cdr3_aa
TRBJ2-2 | NA | TRBD2 | TRBV11-2 | TGTGCCAGCAGACCTACTAGCGGGAGCTCCTTCCGGGAGCTGTTTTTT | CASRPTSGSSFRELFF
TRBJ2-7 | few | TRBD1 | TRBV5-6 | TGTGCCAGCAGCTTGGCCTTTAATGTGGGACAGAGGGCCTACGAGCAGTACTTC | CASSLAFNVGQRAYEQYF
TRBJ2-7 | NA | NA | TRBV5-1 | TGCGCCAGCGGTCGGGACCTCCCTTTCTACGAGCAGTACTTC | CASGRDLPFYEQYF
TRBJ1-1 | NA | NA | TRBV12-3/TRBV12-4 | TGTGCCAGCAGACACAGGGATTTGTCAATCACTGAAGCTTTCTTT | CASRHRDLSITEAFF
TRBJ2-3 | NA | NA | TRBV25-1 | TGTGCCAGCGGACTCCTCGACACTAGCACAGATACGCAGTATTTT | CASGLLDTSTDTQYF
TRBJ2-5 | NA | NA | TRBV12-3/TRBV12-4 | TGTGCCAGCAAAAAGACAGGAGTAGAAGAGACCCAGTACTTC | CASKKTGVEETQYF
TRBJ2-6 | NA | TRBD1 | TRBV6-1 | TGTGCCAGCTCCATTCGGGCAGGGGGCTTCTCTGGGGCCAACGTCCTGACTTTC | CASSIRAGGFSGANVLTF
TRBJ2-2 | few | NA | TRBV24-1 | TGTGCCACCAAGAAGGGACATTCGAACACCGGGGAGCTGTTTTTT | CATKKGHSNTGELFF
TRBJ1-2 | few | NA | TRBV20-1 | TGCAGTGCTAGTTCGGGAAGTGAGGGCTACACCTTC | CSASSGSEGYTF
TRBJ2-1 | few | TRBD2 | TRBV5-1 | TGCGCCAGCAGCTTGGGCGGGACTAGTTTCGATGAGCAGTTCTTC | CASSLGGTSFDEQFF
TRBJ2-2 | NA | TRBD1 | TRBV7-2 | TGTGCCAGCAGCCTTAGGGGGGACAGGGCGGCCGGGGAGCTGTTTTTT | CASSLRGDRAAGELFF
TRBJ1-1 | few | NA | TRBV5-1 | TGCGCCAGCGGTGCCGAATCCCTGAACACTGAAGCTTTCTTT | CASGAESLNTEAFF
TRBJ2-4 | few | TRBD1 | TRBV6-1 | TGTGCCAGCAGCGAGACAGGGGGCACCAAAAACATTCAGTACTTC | CASSETGGTKNIQYF
TRBJ2-2 | many | NA | TRBV5-1 | TGCGCCAGCAGCCCAACGTCCGCGAACACCGGGGAGCTGTTTTTT | CASSPTSANTGELFF
TRBJ2-7 | NA | TRBD1 | TRBV5-1 | TGCGCCAGCAGCCATGGACAGGGGGCCTACGAGCAGTACTTC | CASSHGQGAYEQYF
TRBJ2-1 | NA | NA | TRBV11-2 | TGTGCCAGCAGCACCGACTGGGGGACCTACAATGAGCAGTTCTTC | CASSTDWGTYNEQFF
TRBJ2-6 | few | NA | TRBV3-1 | TGTGCCAGCAGCCCTCAGAAAGCGCAGGCAACTCCCACTTTC | CASSPQKAQATPTF
TRBJ2-7 | NA | NA | TRBV7-2 | TGTGCCAGCAGCTTAGCCTACAGGGAAGGCGAGCAGTACTTC | CASSLAYREGEQYF
TRBJ2-1 | NA | TRBD2 | TRBV7-3 | TGTGCCAGCAGACCCGCGAGTAGCGGGAAGAACAATGAGCAGTTCTTC | CASRPASSGKNNEQFF
TRBJ1-2 | few | TRBD1 | TRBV10-3 | TGTGCCATCAGTGAGAGGGGGCACAGTGCTGGCTACACCTTC | CAISERGHSAGYTF
TRBJ2-5 | few | NA | TRBV7-9 | TGTGCCAGCAGCTTAGTTGGGTCGGGGGAGACCCAGTACTTC | CASSLVGSGETQYF
TRBJ2-2 | many | TRBD1 | TRBV20-1 | TGCAGTGCTCGCGGACAGGGAGCGACCGGGGAGCTGTTTTTT | CSARGQGATGELFF
TRBJ2-1 | few | TRBD2 | TRBV29-1 | TGCAGCGTTGGTGGGGGAGGGCCCAGGGATGAGCAGTTCTTC | CSVGGGGPRDEQFF
TRBJ1-1 | NA | TRBD1 | TRBV7-2 | TGTGCCAGCAGCTTAGTCGGGACAGGGACGAACACTGAAGCTTTCTTT | CASSLVGTGTNTEAFF
TRBJ2-3 | few | NA | TRBV3-1 | TGTGCCAGCAGCCAAGATGGGCGGCGAACTAGCACAGATACGCAGTATTTT | CASSQDGRRTSTDTQYF
TRBJ2-7 | few | NA | TRBV7-9 | TGTGCCAGCAGCTTAATCAAGGACCCCTACGAGCAGTACTTC | CASSLIKDPYEQYF
TRBJ2-4 | many | NA | TRBV6-5 | TGTGCCAGCAGTTACTCGGGGACGGCCAAAAACATTCAGTACTTC | CASSYSGTAKNIQYF
TRBJ2-1 | NA | TRBD2 | TRBV6-1 | TGTGCCAGCAGTGAATCGTGGCTAGCGGCCTACAATGAGCAGTTCTTC | CASSESWLAAYNEQFF
TRBJ2-1 | few | NA | TRBV3-1 | TGTGCCAGCAGCCAATTTACGGGCAACAATGAGCAGTTCTTC | CASSQFTGNNEQFF
TRBJ1-1 | many | TRBD1 | TRBV5-1 | TGCGCCAGCAGCCTACGACAGGGAAGGGACACTGAAGCTTTCTTT | CASSLRQGRDTEAFF
TRBJ1-6 | many | TRBD1 | TRBV12-3/TRBV12-4 | TGTGCCAGCAGTGGACAGGGAAGGCGGAATTCACCCCTCCACTTT | CASSGQGRRNSPLHF
TRBJ2-5 | NA | NA | TRBV28 | TGTGCCAGCAGTACCCCGGCCCGCGAGACCCAGTACTTC | CASSTPARETQYF
TRBJ2-2 | NA | TRBD2 | TRBV29-1 | TGCAGCGTCGGACTAGCGGGAGTCGGTACCGGGGAGCTGTTTTTT | CSVGLAGVGTGELFF
TRBJ2-1 | NA | NA | TRBV4-2 | TGTGCCAGCAGCAAAACTCCCGGGAGTGGTGAGCAGTTCTTC | CASSKTPGSGEQFF
TRBJ2-1 | few | NA | TRBV6-1 | TGTGCCAGCGCCCAGCGCCCTGAGAGTGAGCAGTTCTTC | CASAQRPESEQFF
TRBJ2-2 | NA | TRBD1 | TRBV5-1 | TGCGCCAGCAGCCGGACCGGACAGGGGTGGGACACCGGGGAGCTGTTTTTT | CASSRTGQGWDTGELFF
TRBJ1-3 | NA | NA | TRBV20-1 | TGCAGTGCTAGAGATCTGAGTTCTGGAAACACCATATATTTT | CSARDLSSGNTIYF
TRBJ2-6 | NA | NA | TRBV28 | TGTGCCAGCAGTTCGACAGGTCTATTCCTCTCTGCGGCCAACGTCCTGACTTTC | CASSSTGLFLSAANVLTF
TRBJ2-5 | NA | TRBD2 | TRBV28 | TGTGCCAGCAGTCCTTTAGGACTAGCTGGGGAGACCCAGTACTTC | CASSPLGLAGETQYF
TRBJ2-3 | few | TRBD2 | TRBV10-1 | TGCGCCAGCAGTGAGTCGGGGCGGGAGGAGGCAGATACGCAGTATTTT | CASSESGREEADTQYF
TRBJ2-1 | NA | NA | TRBV5-1 | TGCGCCAGCAGCGAAGGGTCCCTGGTTGATAATGAGCAGTTCTTC | CASSEGSLVDNEQFF
TRBJ1-3 | many | NA | TRBV7-6 | TGTGCCAGCAGCTTAGTAGCGGGCTCTGGAAACACCATATATTTT | CASSLVAGSGNTIYF
TRBJ2-5 | NA | NA | TRBV7-7 | TGTGCCAGCAGCACCCCCTTCGGAGAGACCCAGTACTTC | CASSTPFGETQYF
TRBJ2-1 | few | NA | TRBV2 | TGTGCCAGCAGTGTAGGCAACTACAATGAGCAGTTCTTC | CASSVGNYNEQFF
TRBJ2-1 | NA | NA | TRBV5-1 | TGCGCCAGCAGCTGGCAGACCTACAATGAGCAGTTCTTC | CASSWQTYNEQFF